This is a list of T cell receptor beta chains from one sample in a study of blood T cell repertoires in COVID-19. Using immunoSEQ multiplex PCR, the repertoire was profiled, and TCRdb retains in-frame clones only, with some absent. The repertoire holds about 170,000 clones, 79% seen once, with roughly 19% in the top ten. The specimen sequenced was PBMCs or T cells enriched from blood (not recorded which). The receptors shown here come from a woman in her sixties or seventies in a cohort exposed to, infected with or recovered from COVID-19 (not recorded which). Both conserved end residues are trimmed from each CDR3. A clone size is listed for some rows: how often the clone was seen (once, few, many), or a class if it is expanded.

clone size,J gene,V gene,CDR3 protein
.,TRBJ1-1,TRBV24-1,ATSDPTGTEAF
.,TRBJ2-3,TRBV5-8,ASSSRLAGTDTQY
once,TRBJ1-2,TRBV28,ASSKQGWGYT
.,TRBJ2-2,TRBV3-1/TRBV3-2,ASSRGQTGELF
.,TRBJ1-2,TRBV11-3,ASSLRGSYGYT
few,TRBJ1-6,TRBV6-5,ASSYLGGYSPLH
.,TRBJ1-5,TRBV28,ASIGGAGHQPQH
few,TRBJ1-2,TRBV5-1,ASSKGQGAAGYT
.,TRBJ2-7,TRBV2,ASTMERVSYEQY
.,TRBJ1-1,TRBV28,ASSLGGNRNTEAF
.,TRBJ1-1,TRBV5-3,ARSISLAQGLNTEAF
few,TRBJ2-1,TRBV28,AILSGGEQF
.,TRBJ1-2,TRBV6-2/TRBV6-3,ASSRQDYGYT
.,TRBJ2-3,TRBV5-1,ASSSGTTVDTQY
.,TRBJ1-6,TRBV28,ASSWGDRGLH
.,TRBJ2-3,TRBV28,ASSLALGTQY
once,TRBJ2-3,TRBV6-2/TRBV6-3,ASSAPGLVSDTQY
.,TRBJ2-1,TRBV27,ASSLNGPNHREEQF
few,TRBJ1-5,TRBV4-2,ASSQTGQGIQPQH
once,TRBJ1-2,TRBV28,ASSLGGASYGYT